This T cell receptor (beta chain) was identified during a study of cytomegalovirus exposure and HLA in healthy donors (dated by TCRdb to 2016 to 2017). For the study in its entirety: In an earlier analysis of 550 to 750 of the donors, around 290 Gb of sequence data and roughly 100 million unique TCR beta sequences from 180 million or so T cells were reported. The study profiled the T cell repertoires of hundreds of subjects by immunosequencing and related them to cytomegalovirus serostatus. Rather than using new phenotypic data, the later analysis identified candidate immune exposures from TCR beta sequences and from how often those sequences occurred across donors. Along with the approximately 650-subject first cohort, a separate validation cohort of some 130 different subjects was used. To decide whether each TCR beta V gene segment behaved as functional or pseudogenic, an earlier analysis of several hundred of the donors relied on high-throughput TCR beta sequencing. Donor age, sex, ethnicity and CMV serostatus were compiled together with the repertoire data. Among about 400 genotyped donors of the cohort, an average of about 220,000 unique TCR beta nucleotide sequences was sequenced per donor, of which approximately 18% were non-productive. The study was designed to test whether signatures of past pathogen exposure could be identified by cataloging public T cell receptors. Roughly 310 gigabases of sequencing data and approximately 84 million unique TCR sequences were included in an early release covering several hundred HLA-typed donors. All discovery cohort repertoires had been generated on a single sequencing platform. A later analysis re-examined previously published TCR beta repertoires from 500 to 700 donors and added high-resolution HLA genotyping to investigate patterns of TCR occurrence. High-throughput TCR immunosequencing, statistical association of individual TCRs with disease status, and machine learning were combined to predict cytomegalovirus infection status. HLA typing included class I and class II loci at four-digit resolution. The genetic ancestry cluster associated with self-reported Caucasian donors included about 81% of the roughly 380 genotyped donors. In a later genetic analysis, genome-wide SNP genotypes for about 65% of the roughly 700 donors were used, and that subset was treated as a discovery cohort. Typing coverage varied by locus: roughly 629-630 donors for A, B, C, DRB1 and DQB1; approximately 560 for DQA1; some 610 for DPA1; approximately 470 for DPB1. Four to six DR-DQ haplotypes were handled as single units for association and clustering, since linkage in the cohort was strong. Points the paper makes about the study in general: In a later analysis, HLA-associated TCR beta chains showed more clonal expansion and lower generation probabilities than non-associated chains that were equally common. Most CMV-associated TCR beta chains appeared to be HLA-restricted in a later analysis, and the HLA associations seemed to be driven largely by CMV exposure. While some public TCRs were present in many individuals, most TCR sequences turned up only very rarely across donors. This cohort had only TCR beta chains sequenced, and the lack of alpha or paired-chain data limited which features could be detected. Immune exposure information for the cohort was limited to CMV serostatus. Because HLA typing was missing for some donors at each locus, association tests included only the typed subset. In a later genetic analysis, a missense DCLRE1C variant was associated with V-gene and J-gene trimming of TCR beta chains, and the association was replicated in an independent cohort. Strong co-occurrence of HLA alleles, especially DR and DQ, made assigning TCR associations to individual alleles difficult. Some 16 rarely observed V segments, including chromosome 9 orphons, were excluded from the earlier analysis of about 600 of the donors because counts were too low. Cytomegalovirus status was reported to be diagnosed by the classifier with high specificity and sensitivity in both the original and validation cohorts. The authors suggested that the approach could potentially be extended to other disease states and immunological phenotypes. The study gave a list of 150 to 200 TCR beta chains associated with cytomegalovirus. Linkage disequilibrium might explain the correlated functional status among segregating V segments, but an unknown experimental factor could not be ruled out. Several of the top co-occurrence clusters appeared to be linked to parvovirus B19, influenza, CMV and Epstein-Barr virus, according to a later analysis. A further reported finding was that TCR beta sequences accurately predicted the HLA-A and HLA-B alleles for most subjects in the first cohort. Specific HLA alleles were associated with 15,000 to 20,000 TCR beta sequences at a false discovery rate of 0.05 in a later analysis. In an earlier analysis of approximately 590 of the donors, most TCR beta V segments appeared in productive rearrangements about 87% or about 30% of the time, broadly matching IMGT annotations. The presence/absence analyses assumed that sequencing depth was roughly uniform across donors, and that assumption may not be true. A cluster of highly shared sequence variants was judged likely to be a technical artifact of the sequencing pipeline. The 87-base-pair reads could not distinguish some IMGT-functional V segments, including TRBV6-2 and TRBV6-3, so those segments were excluded. A later analysis found that TCR association rates varied across HLA loci, with DRB1 alleles showing the most associated TCRs and HLA-C alleles the fewest. Compared with the approximately 700-donor mean, donors in an Asian-associated ancestry cluster had fewer N-insertions in productive TCRs, according to a later genetic analysis. In vitro tests confirmed that three of the cytomegalovirus-associated TCR beta chains recognize cytomegalovirus antigens.

Receptor amplification or capture employed the immunoSEQ multiplex PCR assay. A mixture of 60 forward primers for TCR Vbeta segments and 13 reverse primers for TCR Jbeta segments was used in the multiplex PCR. A multiplex PCR assay on genomic DNA amplified the CDR3 region of rearranged TCR beta genes. The amplified TCR beta libraries were sequenced on the Illumina HiSeq System as 87-base-pair reads. On the study's bioinformatics: In a later analysis, tens of millions of unique TCR beta chains were counted across the 666 repertoires, and roughly 11 million of these chains were shared by at least two donors. Raw reads were error-corrected and collapsed into unique sequences with a nearest-neighbor algorithm that merged closely related sequences to remove PCR and sequencing errors. Alignment of CDR3 sequences to IMGT reference sequences was used to assign V, D and J gene segments. Each retained sequence needed at least a six-nucleotide match to both a V gene segment and a J gene segment. Rearrangements were classified as productive when the CDR3 lacked stop codons and remained in frame with V and J, and all other rearrangements were classified as non-productive. Following IMGT convention, CDR3 was defined as the stretch from the second conserved V-encoded cysteine to the conserved J-encoded phenylalanine. The earlier analysis of 450 to 750 of the donors excluded any sequence lacking an unambiguous match to a single V gene segment. In an earlier analysis of around 600 of the donors, V segments were called functional above 56.7% productive rearrangements and were called segregating when the between-donor standard deviation exceeded 5%. To diagnose cytomegalovirus status from the catalog of TCR beta chain sequences, a statistical classification framework was built. A later analysis assigned V and J genes by comparing TCR nucleotide sequences with IMGT/GENE-DB human TR gene sequences. A later analysis assigned CDR3 sequences and most-parsimonious VDJ recombination scenarios with the TCRdist pipeline. In a later analysis, every TCR beta chain was defined by the combination of its CDR3 amino acid sequence and its V-gene family, and reads without a unique V-gene family were dropped. In a later analysis, approximately 640 highly shared, low-generation-probability nucleotide sequences were removed to address suspected cross-contamination and a sequencing artifact. A later analysis calculated a clonal expansion index for each public chain from normalized within-repertoire ranks of inferred template counts. Generation probabilities in a later analysis came from a VDJ recombination model fitted to out-of-frame rearrangements, and those results were checked against IGoR. A later analysis scored TCR-TCR, TCR-HLA and TCR-CMV co-occurrence with hypergeometric tests, applying a repertoire-size bias correction to TCR pairs. In a later analysis, false discovery rates were estimated by permuting HLA or CMV assignments 20 times. In a later analysis, co-occurring TCRs were grouped using DBSCAN, and TCRdist sequence similarity was added for clustering within HLA-allele-positive subsets. Repertoires with fewer than 30,000 or more than 120,000 public chains, plus five repertoires with anomalous nucleotide sharing, were excluded from co-occurrence clustering. The clones in this table, taken by TCRdb from immuneACCESS, are in-frame only. Not every clone is retained; where verified, under half of the shortfall comes from an unresolved V gene, and the cause of the rest is unknown. The D gene and trimming were derived from the DNA, and the V and J assignments and clone size from that table. The sample table shows fewer than 150,000 clones, and approximately 71% are seen once. Of the sample, about 5.3% falls within the top ten clones.

The cohort consisted of 600 to 700 healthy bone marrow donors. Cohort members were all nominally healthy when sampled, although unrecorded immune exposures were likely present. The donor was CMV seronegative and was included in the group of about 350 seronegative cohort members. Every donor gave a peripheral blood sample, and the peripheral blood mononuclear cells from that sample were used for TCR beta sequencing. Genomic DNA extraction from the blood cell samples was performed with the Qiagen DNeasy Blood Extraction Kit. As encoded in the germline V gene, CDR1 is SGHRS while CDR2 is YFSETQ. Inclusive of the bounding cysteine and phenylalanine, the CDR3 is 14 residues long. CDR3 DNA is the only sequence kept; it has 42 bases, read in frame from the first base. As concerns this clone: The clone's antigen remains unknown. Base qualities are not provided; no much larger clone lies one nucleotide away.

The sequence is built from TRBV5-1 and TRBJ2-7; 8 central bases correspond to TRBD2. The DNA end is more similar to TRBJ2-1, so the J call may be wrong. The sample consisted of PBMCs. The sequence was collected from a woman aged 45-65 years in good health and CMV-seronegative. The bases read TGCGCCAGCAGCCTTAGCGGGGCGGATCATGAGCAGTTCTTC. Its translation reads: CASSLSGADHEQFF.